This T cell receptor (beta chain) derives from a study of cytomegalovirus exposure and HLA in healthy donors. 13 Jbeta primers and 60 Vbeta primers were used for the PCR. Original analysis: In a later analysis, the count reached some 75 million unique TCR beta chains, with around 11 million shared. The assay was immunoSEQ multiplex PCR, and TCRdb's table has in-frame clones only and misses some. The V and J calls and the clone size are those of that table, but D and trimming were determined from the DNA. Of over 150,000 clones in the sample, 68% were seen once. The trim removed 0 bases at V and 10 bases at J, leaving 5 bases unmatched. The germline V gene encodes CDR1 SGHRS and CDR2 YFSETQ. The length of the CDR3 is 15 residues. General study points: Reports showed the classifier diagnosing cytomegalovirus status with high specificity and sensitivity. Later work showed greater clonal expansion in HLA-associated TCR beta chains than in equally common others.

Healthy bone marrow donors made up the cohort. This clone was counted a few times. As yet, its antigen is unknown. The sequenced sample consisted of PBMCs. This chain joins TRBV5-1 and TRBJ1-6, with 9 bases that match TRBD1. The TCR sequence derives from a man in his fifties or sixties in good health and CMV-seronegative. CDR3 loop: CASSLVTGGRSPLHF. The CDR3 nucleotides read TGCGCCAGCAGCTTGGTCACAGGGGGCCGGTCACCCCTCCACTTT.